Sequencing of this T cell receptor beta chain was carried out in a study of T cell responses to AZD1222 COVID-19 vaccine. Study as a whole: Pooled together were second doses at about 4 or about 12 weeks.

The CDR3 has 15 residues. V shed 4 bases, J shed 2 bases, and the junction held 7 bases outside the gene matches. Germline CDR1 and CDR2: KGHSH and LQKENI. The table came from immunoSEQ multiplex PCR; TCRdb's copy has only in-frame clones and leaves some out. The sample has about 100,000 clones; roughly 80% are singletons. In the case of this clone: This CDR3 is also generated by other DNA sequences in the sample.

The clonotype was recovered from an adult in good health. This rearrangement joins TRBV18 to TRBJ1-1; the match to TRBD1 covers 7 bases. Sequencing used peripheral blood, obtained on day 0 of AZD1222 vaccination. The CDR3 region is CASSLRQGGNTEAFF. Here the CDR3 DNA reads TGTGCCAGCTCACTCAGACAGGGAGGAAACACTGAAGCTTTCTTT.